One and the same sample provided the 14 T cell receptor beta chains below, sequenced in a study of human T cells and chemical hapten exposure. MiXCR, applied by TCRdb to the RACE reads, yields one record per CDR3 protein. The table lists 150,000 to 200,000 distinct CDR3 sequences, 28% of them singletons. The time point is: patch test 3, about 24 weeks after DPC sensitization. Treatment of the sample: therapeutic diphenylcyclopropenone sensitization with weekly scalp DPC. Sequencing used whole blood, obtained in connection with sensitization to the hapten diphenylcyclopropenone (DPC). The receptor source for this set is a woman aged 18-30 years with alopecia areata. Some clones in this sample may be carry-over from other donors' samples.

This rearrangement joins TRBV20-1 to TRBJ2-5, with no clear D. The CDR3 sequence is 16 residues long. Trimming left V 2 bases short and J 4 bases short, with 20 bases between. Looked up from germline, CDR1 is DFQATT and CDR2 is SNEGSKA (reference sequence). The DNA for the CDR3 is TGCAGTGCTAGACCCCACCTGGAGACCTGGAGAGAGACCCAGTACTTC. Translating it yields CSARPHLETWRETQYF.

This clonotype has more than one count but fewer than ten. The chain combines TRBV4-2 with TRBJ2-1, with 9 bases lining up with TRBD2. The germline V gene has CDR1 LGHNA and CDR2 YNFKEQ. The CDR3 length is 14 residues. V shed 7 bases and J 6 bases; nucleotides not matched to a gene: 7. The CDR3 region is CASNPGLAVNEQFF. CDR3 bases: TGTGCCAGCAACCCGGGACTAGCAGTCAATGAGCAGTTCTTC.

The J gene is TRBJ1-1, the V gene TRBV6-5; D might be TRBD1 (6 bases). Germline V gives CDR1 MNHEY, CDR2 SVGAGI. CDR3 length: 14 amino acids. V gave up 4 bases and J gave up 4 bases, with 13 bases separating them. The CDR3 DNA follows: TGTGCCAGCAGTTTCAAGGGAGGGGGCACTGAAGCTTTCTTT. It encodes CASSFKGGGTEAFF.

This chain links TRBV7-2 with TRBJ1-2; weak D call: TRBD1 (5 bases). CDR1 and CDR2 from the germline V gene are SGHTA and FQGNSA. With 4 bases removed from V and 4 bases from J, the gap between germline ends came to 10 bases. The CDR3 has 13 residues. CDR3: CASSYGTVYGYTF. The DNA of the CDR3 is TGTGCCAGCAGCTACGGGACGGTCTATGGCTACACCTTC.

J is TRBJ2-5 and V is TRBV5-1, with no clear D. CDR1 is SGHRS and CDR2 is YFSETQ in the germline V gene. V lost 4 bases to trimming and J lost 4 bases, with 11 bases between them. The CDR3 runs to 13 residues. The CDR3 sequence is CASSGVTGETQYF. The CDR3 DNA reads as TGCGCCAGCAGCGGCGTCACTGGAGAGACCCAGTACTTC.

The V and J genes are TRBV4-3 and TRBJ1-1, with D possibly TRBD1 on 5 matching bases. CDR1 and CDR2 (germline): LGHNA, YSLEER. This CDR3 spans 14 amino acids. V lost 1 base and J 4 bases, leaving 10 bases between the germline ends. The CDR3 loop is CASSQVLGVTEAFF. The CDR3, as DNA: TGCGCCAGCAGCCAAGTTCTGGGGGTCACTGAAGCTTTCTTT.

This clonotype has just a few counts. The chain is built from TRBV4-1 and TRBJ1-4; no clear D. The CDR3 covers 14 residues. The germline V gene encodes CDR1 MGHRA and CDR2 YSYEKL. Trimming left V 4 bases short and J 4 bases short, with 10 bases between. CDR3 in DNA: TGCGCCAGCAGCCCCCCCGGGGTTAATGAAAAACTGTTTTTT. This sequence encodes CASSPPGVNEKLFF.

This clonotype turned up a few times. V is TRBV2 and J is TRBJ1-3; no reliable D call. Germline V gene data show CDR1 as SNHLY and CDR2 as FYNNEI. The CDR3 contains 12 residues. The V gene lost 9 bases and the J gene lost 0 bases, with 6 bases spanning the gap. This CDR3 is CASASSGNTIYF. CDR3 nucleotides: TGTGCCAGTGCAAGCTCTGGAAACACCATATATTTT.

This chain joins TRBV6-2 or TRBV6-3 and TRBJ2-1; D gene ambiguous. Looked up from germline, CDR1 is MNHEY and CDR2 is SVGEGT. The CDR3 has 15 amino acids. The V end lost 0 bases, the J end lost 8 bases, and 14 bases lay between the germline ends. The CDR3 reads CASSYSPNDIHEQFF. CDR3 nucleotide sequence: TGTGCCAGCAGTTACTCACCCAATGACATTCATGAGCAGTTCTTC.

The genes are TRBV3-1 and TRBJ1-2, with 9 nucleotides matching TRBD1. The J segment lost 4 bases and the V segment lost 6 bases, leaving 3 bases of the junction unmatched. The CDR3 loop spans 13 amino acids. Germline lookup yields CDR1 LGHDT and CDR2 YNNKEL (reference sequence). CDR3 DNA sequence: TGTGCCAGCAGGCAGGGACAGGGCTATGGCTACACCTTC. Encoded protein: CASRQGQGYGYTF.

The genes are TRBV5-4 and TRBJ1-3, with D uncertain. Germline V lookup: CDR1 SGHNT, CDR2 YYREEE (reference sequence). V was cut by 2 bases and J by 0 bases, with 9 bases left in between. CDR3 length: 15 amino acids. CDR3 loop: CASSFGAFSGNTIYF. The CDR3 DNA is TGTGCCAGCAGCTTCGGTGCGTTCTCTGGAAACACCATATATTTT.

In this sample, this clonotype turned up a few times. The chain joins TRBV7-2 to TRBJ2-2, with a tentative D call TRBD2 (5 bases). Trimming left V 5 bases short and J 4 bases short, with 8 bases between. The length of the CDR3 is 13 residues. CDR1 is SGHTA, CDR2 FQGNSA, per germline. The CDR3 coding sequence is TGTGCCAGCAGCCGCGGGTCCACCGGGGAGCTGTTTTTT. This gives the protein CASSRGSTGELFF.

This chain joins TRBV20-1 and TRBJ2-7, with D possibly matching TRBD1 (5 bases). The CDR3 runs to 14 residues. V lost 0 bases, J lost 2 bases, and 11 bases lay in between. Germline values: CDR1 DFQATT, CDR2 SNEGSKA (reference sequence). The CDR3 DNA reads TGCAGTGCTAGAGATGAGACAGCCACCTACGAGCAGTACTTC. The encoded protein is CSARDETATYEQYF.

This clonotype was seen a handful of times. The CDR3 loop reads CASSSQYRGAYEQYF. The CDR3 DNA is TGTGCCAGCAGCTCCCAGTACAGGGGCGCCTACGAGCAGTACTTC. The gene calls are TRBV5-6 and TRBJ2-7, with 7 bases that match TRBD1. The V gene end was trimmed by 3 bases and the J gene end by 2 bases; junction bases not matched to a gene: 8. CDR1 SGHDT and CDR2 YYEEEE come from the germline V gene. CDR3 length: 15 residues.